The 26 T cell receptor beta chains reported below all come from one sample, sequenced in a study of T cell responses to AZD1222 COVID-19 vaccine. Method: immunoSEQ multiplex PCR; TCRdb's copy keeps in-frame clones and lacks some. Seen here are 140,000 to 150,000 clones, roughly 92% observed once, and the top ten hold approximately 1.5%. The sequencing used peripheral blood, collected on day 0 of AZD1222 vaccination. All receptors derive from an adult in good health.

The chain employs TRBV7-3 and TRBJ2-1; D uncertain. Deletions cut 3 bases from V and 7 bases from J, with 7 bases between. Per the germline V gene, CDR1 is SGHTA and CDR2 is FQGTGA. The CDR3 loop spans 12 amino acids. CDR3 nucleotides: TGTGCCAGCAGCTTTAGTACGAATGAGCAGTTCTTC. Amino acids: CASSFSTNEQFF.

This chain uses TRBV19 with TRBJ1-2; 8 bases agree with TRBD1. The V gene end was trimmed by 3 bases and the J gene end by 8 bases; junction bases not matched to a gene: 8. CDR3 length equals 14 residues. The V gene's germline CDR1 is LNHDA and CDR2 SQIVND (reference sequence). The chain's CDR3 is CASSIPDRVRGYTF. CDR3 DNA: TGTGCCAGTAGTATCCCGGACAGGGTTCGAGGCTACACCTTC.

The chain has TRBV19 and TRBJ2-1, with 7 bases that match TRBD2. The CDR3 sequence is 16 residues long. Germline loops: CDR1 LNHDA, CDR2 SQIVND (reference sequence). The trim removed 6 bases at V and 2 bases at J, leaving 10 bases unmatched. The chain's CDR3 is CASRTGGPGAYNEQFF. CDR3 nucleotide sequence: TGTGCCAGTAGAACGGGGGGACCGGGGGCCTACAATGAGCAGTTCTTC.

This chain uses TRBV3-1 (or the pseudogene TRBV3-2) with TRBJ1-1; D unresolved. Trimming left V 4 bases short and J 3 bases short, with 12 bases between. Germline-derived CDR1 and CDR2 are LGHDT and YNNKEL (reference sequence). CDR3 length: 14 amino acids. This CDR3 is CASSPTGRDTEAFF. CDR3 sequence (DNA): TGTGCCAGCAGCCCAACGGGCCGGGACACTGAAGCTTTCTTT.

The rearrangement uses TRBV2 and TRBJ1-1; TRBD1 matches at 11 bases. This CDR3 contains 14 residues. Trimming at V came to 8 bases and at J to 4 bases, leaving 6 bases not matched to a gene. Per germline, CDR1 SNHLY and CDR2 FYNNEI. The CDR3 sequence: CASEGTGGSTEAFF. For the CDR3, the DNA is TGTGCCAGCGAAGGGACAGGGGGGAGCACTGAAGCTTTCTTT. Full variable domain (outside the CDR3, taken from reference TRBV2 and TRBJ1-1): EPEVTQTPSHQVTQMGQEVILRCVPISNHLYFYWYRQILGQKVEFLVSFYNNEISEKSEIFDDQFSVERPDGSNFTLKIRSTKLEDSAMYFCASEGTGGSTEAFFGQGTRLTVV.

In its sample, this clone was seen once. The CDR3 is CASSYGQNTEAFF. The DNA of the CDR3 is TGTGCCAGCAGCTACGGACAGAACACTGAAGCTTTCTTT. The rearrangement joins TRBV27 to TRBJ1-1; D perhaps matches TRBD1 (5 bases). CDR1 MNHEY and CDR2 SMNVEV come from the germline V gene (reference sequence). V was cut by 6 bases and J by 1 base, with 9 bases left in between. The CDR3 consists of 13 residues.

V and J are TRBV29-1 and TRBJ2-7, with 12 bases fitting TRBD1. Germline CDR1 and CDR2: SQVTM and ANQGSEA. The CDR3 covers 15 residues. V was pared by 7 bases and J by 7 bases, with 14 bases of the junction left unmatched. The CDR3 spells CSAKLPGQGAGEQYF. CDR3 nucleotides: TGCAGCGCCAAATTACCGGGACAGGGGGCGGGTGAGCAGTACTTC.

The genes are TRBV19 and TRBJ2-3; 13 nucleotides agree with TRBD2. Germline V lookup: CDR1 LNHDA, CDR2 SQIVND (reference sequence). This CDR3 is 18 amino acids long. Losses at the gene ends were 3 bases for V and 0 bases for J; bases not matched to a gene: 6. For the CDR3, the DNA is TGTGCCAGTAGTATTGGACTAGCGGGGGCTGCTAGCACAGATACGCAGTATTTT. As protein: CASSIGLAGAASTDTQYF.

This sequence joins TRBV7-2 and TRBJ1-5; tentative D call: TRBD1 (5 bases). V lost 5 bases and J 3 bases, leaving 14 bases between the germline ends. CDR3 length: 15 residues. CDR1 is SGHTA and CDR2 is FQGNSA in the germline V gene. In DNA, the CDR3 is TGTGCCAGCAGCCCTCAGGTGGGGCCCAATCAGCCCCAGCATTTT. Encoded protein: CASSPQVGPNQPQHF.

Here the CDR3 DNA reads TGTGCCAGCAGTTTAGAGGAAAGGGGGCGATTTTGGACTGAAGCTTTCTTT. Encoded protein: CASSLEERGRFWTEAFF. The chain joins TRBV28 to TRBJ1-1; 7 nucleotides match TRBD1. This CDR3 spans 17 amino acids. V was clipped by 2 bases and J by 5 bases; unmatched bases: 14. Germline CDR1 and CDR2: MDHEN and SYDVKM.

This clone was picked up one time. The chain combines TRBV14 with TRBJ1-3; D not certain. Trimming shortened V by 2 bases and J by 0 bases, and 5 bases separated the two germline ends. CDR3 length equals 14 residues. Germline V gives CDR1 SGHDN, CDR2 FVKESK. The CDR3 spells CASSQPGSGNTIYF. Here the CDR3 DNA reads TGTGCCAGCAGCCAACCAGGCTCTGGAAACACCATATATTTT.

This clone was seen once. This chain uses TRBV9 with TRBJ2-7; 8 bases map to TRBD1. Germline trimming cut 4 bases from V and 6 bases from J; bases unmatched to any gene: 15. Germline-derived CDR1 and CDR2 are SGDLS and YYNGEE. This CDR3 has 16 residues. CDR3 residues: CASSPSIGQGLGEQYF. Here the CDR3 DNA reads TGTGCCAGCAGCCCCTCGATCGGACAGGGTCTTGGCGAGCAGTACTTC.

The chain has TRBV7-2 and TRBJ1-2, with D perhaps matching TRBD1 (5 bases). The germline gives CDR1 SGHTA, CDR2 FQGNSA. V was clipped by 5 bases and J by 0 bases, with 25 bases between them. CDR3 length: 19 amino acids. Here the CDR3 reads CASSPRGGRSSRANYGYTF. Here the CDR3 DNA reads TGTGCCAGCAGCCCGAGGGGAGGGAGGTCTAGCAGAGCTAACTATGGCTACACCTTC.

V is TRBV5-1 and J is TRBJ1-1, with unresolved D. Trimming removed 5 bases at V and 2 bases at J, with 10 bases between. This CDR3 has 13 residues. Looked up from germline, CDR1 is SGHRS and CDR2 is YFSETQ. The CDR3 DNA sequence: TGCGCCAGCAGGCTGGAGGGTAACACTGAAGCTTTCTTT. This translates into CASRLEGNTEAFF.

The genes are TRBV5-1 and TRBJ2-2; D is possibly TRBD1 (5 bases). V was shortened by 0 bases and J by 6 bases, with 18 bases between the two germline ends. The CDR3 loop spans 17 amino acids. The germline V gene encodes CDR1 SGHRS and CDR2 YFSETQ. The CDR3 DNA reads TGCGCCAGCAGCTTGGTGGTGGCAGGACACCTCCCCGGGGAGCTGTTTTTT. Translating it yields CASSLVVAGHLPGELFF.

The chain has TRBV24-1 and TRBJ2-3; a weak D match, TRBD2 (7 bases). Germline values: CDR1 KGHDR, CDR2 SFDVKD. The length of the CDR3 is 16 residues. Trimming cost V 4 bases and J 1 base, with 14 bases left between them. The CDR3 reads CATSDPGEGGTDTQYF. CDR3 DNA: TGTGCCACCAGTGACCCCGGGGAGGGGGGCACAGATACGCAGTATTTT.

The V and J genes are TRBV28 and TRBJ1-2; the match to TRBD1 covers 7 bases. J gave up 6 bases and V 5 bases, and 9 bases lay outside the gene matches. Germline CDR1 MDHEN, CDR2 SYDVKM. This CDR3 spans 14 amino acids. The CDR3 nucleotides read TGTGCCAGCAGTCATTCGACAGGGCGAGATGGCTACACCTTC. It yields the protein CASSHSTGRDGYTF.

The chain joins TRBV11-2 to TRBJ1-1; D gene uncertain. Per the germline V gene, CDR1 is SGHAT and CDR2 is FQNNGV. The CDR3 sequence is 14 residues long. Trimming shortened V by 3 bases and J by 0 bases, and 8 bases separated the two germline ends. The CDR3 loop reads CASSFNGMNTEAFF. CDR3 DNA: TGTGCCAGCAGCTTCAATGGGATGAACACTGAAGCTTTCTTT.

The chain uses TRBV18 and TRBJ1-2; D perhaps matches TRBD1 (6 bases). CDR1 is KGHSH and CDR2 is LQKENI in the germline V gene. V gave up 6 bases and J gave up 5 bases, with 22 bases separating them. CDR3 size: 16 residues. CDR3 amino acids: CASSPGQPDLTYGYTF. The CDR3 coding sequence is TGTGCCAGCTCCCCTGGACAGCCCGACTTGACGTATGGCTACACCTTC.

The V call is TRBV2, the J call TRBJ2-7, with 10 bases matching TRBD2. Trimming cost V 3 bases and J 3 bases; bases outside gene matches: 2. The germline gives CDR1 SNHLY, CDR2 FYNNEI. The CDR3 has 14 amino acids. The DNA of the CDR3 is TGTGCCAGCAGTGATCCTAGCGGGAGCTACGAGCAGTACTTC. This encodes CASSDPSGSYEQYF.

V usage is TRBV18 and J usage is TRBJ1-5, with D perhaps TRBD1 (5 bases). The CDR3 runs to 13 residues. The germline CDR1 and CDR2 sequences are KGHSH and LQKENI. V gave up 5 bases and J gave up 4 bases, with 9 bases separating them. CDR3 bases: TGTGCCAGCTCATCCAGGGTAAATCAGCCCCAGCATTTT. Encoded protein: CASSSRVNQPQHF.

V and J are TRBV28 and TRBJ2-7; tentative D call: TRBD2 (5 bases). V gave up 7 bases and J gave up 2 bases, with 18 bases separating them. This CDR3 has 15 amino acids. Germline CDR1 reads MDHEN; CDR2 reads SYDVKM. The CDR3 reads CASIPIGLEAYEQYF. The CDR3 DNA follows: TGTGCCAGCATTCCGATAGGACTGGAGGCCTACGAGCAGTACTTC.

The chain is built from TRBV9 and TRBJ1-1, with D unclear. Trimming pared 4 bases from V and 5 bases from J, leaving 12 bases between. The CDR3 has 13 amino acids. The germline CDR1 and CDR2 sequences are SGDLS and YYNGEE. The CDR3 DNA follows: TGTGCCAGCAGCCCCTACGGGGAAACTGAAGCTTTCTTT. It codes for CASSPYGETEAFF.

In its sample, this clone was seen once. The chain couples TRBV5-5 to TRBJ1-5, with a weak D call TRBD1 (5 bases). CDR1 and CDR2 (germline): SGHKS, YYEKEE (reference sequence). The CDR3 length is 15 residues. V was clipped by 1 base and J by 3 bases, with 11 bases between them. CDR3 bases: TGTGCCAGCAGCTTGTCGGACGGACACAATCAGCCCCAGCATTTT. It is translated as CASSLSDGHNQPQHF.

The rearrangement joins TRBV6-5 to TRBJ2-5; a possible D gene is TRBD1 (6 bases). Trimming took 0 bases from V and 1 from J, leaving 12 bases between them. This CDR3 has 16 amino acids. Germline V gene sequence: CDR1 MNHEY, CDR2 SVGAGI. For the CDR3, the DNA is TGTGCCAGCAGTTACTCGGCAGGGGATTTCCAAGAGACCCAGTACTTC. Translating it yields CASSYSAGDFQETQYF.

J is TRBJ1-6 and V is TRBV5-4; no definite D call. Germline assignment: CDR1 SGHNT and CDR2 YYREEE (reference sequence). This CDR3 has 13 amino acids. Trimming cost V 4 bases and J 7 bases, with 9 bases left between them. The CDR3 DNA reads TGTGCCAGCAGCCTCGATAGAAATTCACCCCTCCACTTT. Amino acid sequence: CASSLDRNSPLHF. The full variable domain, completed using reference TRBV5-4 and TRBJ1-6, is ETGVTQSPTHLIKTRGQQVTLRCSSQSGHNTVSWYQQALGQGPQFIFQYYREEENGRGNFPPRFSGLQFPNYSSELNVNALELDDSALYLCASSLDRNSPLHFGNGTRLTVT.